This T cell receptor (beta chain) was observed in a study of human T cells and chemical hapten exposure. General observations from the study: Versus controls, significantly more large CDR3 similarity clusters arose from expanded TCRs. Unchanged with DPC sensitization were TCRs above 1 in 1000 frequency.

This clonotype has a handful of counts. Its matching antigen is unknown. Time point defined: patch test 3, about 24 weeks after DPC sensitization. Treatment noted: therapeutic diphenylcyclopropenone sensitization with weekly scalp DPC. RNA extraction used unfractionated whole blood as the source of total RNA. TCRdb reprocessed the RACE reads with MiXCR, giving one entry per CDR3 protein. The sample yields around 85,000 distinct CDR3 sequences, 10% to 15% seen once. The sequence came from a woman aged 45-65 years with alopecia areata. Some clones in this sample may be carry-over from other donors' samples. The sequencing here drew on whole blood, taken in connection with sensitization to the hapten diphenylcyclopropenone (DPC).

CDR3 residues: CSVEGAPGFANEQFF. CDR3 sequence (DNA): TGCAGCGTTGAAGGGGCCCCGGGCTTTGCGAATGAGCAGTTCTTC. The chain carries TRBV29-1 and TRBJ2-1; D is undetermined. V lost 1 base, J lost 7 bases, and 17 bases lay in between. Germline loops: CDR1 SQVTM, CDR2 ANQGSEA. The CDR3 has 15 residues.